Sequencing of this TCR beta chain was carried out in a study of identical twins. Notes on the study in general: Weaker excess sharing between twins was seen in beta out-of-frame sequences.

The sample holds a few counts of this clonotype. What it binds is not known. Unique molecular identifiers were present on the cDNA, and a universal primer site came from template switching. In TCRdb, the 5' RACE reads were re-called with MiXCR into one record per CDR3 protein. Here the sample spans approximately 500,000 distinct CDR3 sequences, 20% to 25% being singletons. The ends lost 5 bases at V and 3 bases at J; junction bases unmatched: 9. This CDR3 comprises 17 residues. Germline assignment: CDR1 LNHNV and CDR2 YYDKDF (reference sequence). These data were also reused for a study on T cells expressing NK-cell markers. According to that study: These clonotypes also led the CD3+CD56-NKG2C+ fraction in several donors.

This chain joins TRBV15 and TRBJ2-1; the match to TRBD2 covers 11 bases. The sequence came from a woman between 18 and 29 years old in good health. The sequenced sample consisted of CD4+ T cells sorted from blood. CDR3 protein: CATSGGVAGGGYNEQFF. The CDR3 DNA is TGTGCCACCAGCGGGGGAGTAGCGGGAGGGGGCTACAATGAGCAGTTCTTC.